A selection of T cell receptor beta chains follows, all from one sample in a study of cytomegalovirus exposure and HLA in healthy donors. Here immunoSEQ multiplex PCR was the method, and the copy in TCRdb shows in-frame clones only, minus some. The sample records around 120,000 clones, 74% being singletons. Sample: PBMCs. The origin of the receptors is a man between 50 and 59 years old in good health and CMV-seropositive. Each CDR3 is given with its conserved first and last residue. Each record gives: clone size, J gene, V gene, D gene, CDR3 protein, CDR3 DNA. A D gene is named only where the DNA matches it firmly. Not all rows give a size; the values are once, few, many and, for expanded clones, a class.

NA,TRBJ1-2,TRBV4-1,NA,CASSQDSSYQEYGYTF,TGCGCCAGCAGCCAAGATAGTTCGTACCAGGAATATGGCTACACCTTC
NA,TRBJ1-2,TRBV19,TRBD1,CASSIYRGGYTF,TGTGCCAGTAGTATTTACAGGGGCGGCTACACCTTC
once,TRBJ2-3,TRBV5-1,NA,CASSLDGRIFPTGTQYF,TGCGCCAGCAGCTTGGATGGCAGGATCTTTCCCACAGGTACGCAGTATTTT
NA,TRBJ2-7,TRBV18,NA,CASSPTIGDLEQYF,TGTGCCAGCTCACCAACGATAGGAGACCTCGAGCAGTACTTC
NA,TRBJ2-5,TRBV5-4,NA,CASSLAGTGTQETQYF,TGTGCCAGCAGCTTGGCGGGCACAGGAACCCAAGAGACCCAGTACTTC
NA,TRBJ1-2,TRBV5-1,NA,CASSLDTTNYGYTF,TGCGCCAGCAGCCTGGACACCACTAACTATGGCTACACCTTC
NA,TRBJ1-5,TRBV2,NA,CASSAENNQPQHF,TGTGCCAGCAGCGCAGAAAACAATCAGCCCCAGCATTTT
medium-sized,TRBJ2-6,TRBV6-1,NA,CAIKAGTSGANVLTF,TGTGCCATTAAAGCGGGCACTTCTGGGGCCAACGTCCTGACTTTC
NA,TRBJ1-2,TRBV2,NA,CASSETPGARNYGYTF,TGTGCCAGCAGCGAAACCCCGGGAGCCAGAAACTATGGCTACACCTTC
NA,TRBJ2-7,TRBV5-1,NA,CASSLAGSGYEQYF,TGCGCCAGCAGCTTGGCGGGTTCGGGTTACGAGCAGTACTTC
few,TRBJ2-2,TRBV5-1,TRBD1,CASSLRTGGDTGELFF,TGCGCCAGCAGCTTGAGGACAGGGGGGGACACCGGGGAGCTGTTTTTT
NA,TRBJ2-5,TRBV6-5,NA,CASSRGGGQETQYF,TGTGCCAGCAGTCGAGGGGGGGGGCAAGAGACCCAGTACTTC
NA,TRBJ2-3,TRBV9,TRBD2,CASSPWTSGRSTDTQYF,TGTGCCAGCAGCCCGTGGACTAGCGGGAGGAGCACAGATACGCAGTATTTT
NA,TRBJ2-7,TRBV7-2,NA,CASRTGLPPYEQYF,TGTGCCAGCAGAACCGGACTACCCCCCTACGAGCAGTACTTC
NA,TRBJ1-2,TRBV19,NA,CATRARGPNYGYTF,TGTGCCACCCGGGCGCGGGGCCCTAACTATGGCTACACCTTC
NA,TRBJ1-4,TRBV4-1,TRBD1,CASSLGQGKNEKLFF,TGCGCCAGCAGCCTTGGACAGGGTAAAAATGAAAAACTGTTTTTT
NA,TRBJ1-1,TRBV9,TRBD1,CASSPLTGLNTEAFF,TGTGCCAGCAGCCCTTTGACAGGGTTGAACACTGAAGCTTTCTTT
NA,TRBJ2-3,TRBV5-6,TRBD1,CAISDRRTDTQYF,TGTGCCATCTCGGACAGGCGCACAGATACGCAGTATTTT
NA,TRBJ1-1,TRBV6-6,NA,CASLTQGQGDTEAFF,TGTGCCAGCCTGACTCAGGGGCAGGGCGACACTGAAGCTTTCTTT
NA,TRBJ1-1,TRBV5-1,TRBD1,CASSVTGFNTEAFF,TGTGCCAGCAGCGTGACAGGGTTCAACACTGAAGCTTTCTTT
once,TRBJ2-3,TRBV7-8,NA,CASSSLRETGTQYF,TGTGCCAGCAGCTCCCTCCGGGAAACAGGGACGCAGTATTTT
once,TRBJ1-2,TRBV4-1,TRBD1,CASSQVPDRVVYGYTF,TGCGCCAGCAGCCAAGTTCCCGACAGGGTGGTCTATGGCTACACCTTC
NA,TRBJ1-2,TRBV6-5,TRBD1,CASSPGTGNYGYTF,TGTGCCAGCAGCCCCGGGACAGGGAACTATGGCTACACCTTC
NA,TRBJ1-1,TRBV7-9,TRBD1,CSSSLKGQGGPPEAFF,TGTTCCAGCAGCCTAAAGGGGCAGGGGGGTCCCCCTGAAGCTTTCTTT
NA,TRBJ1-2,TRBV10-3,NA,CAISEGEGGYGYTF,TGTGCCATCAGTGAGGGGGAGGGAGGCTATGGCTACACCTTC
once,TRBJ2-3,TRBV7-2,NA,CASGRQGTDTQYF,TGTGCCAGCGGCAGACAGGGCACAGATACGCAGTATTTT
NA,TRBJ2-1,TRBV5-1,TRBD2,CASGAGSLNEQFF,TGCGCCAGCGGAGCGGGGTCTCTCAATGAGCAGTTCTTC
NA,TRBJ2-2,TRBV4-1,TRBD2,CASSQLAGGSTGELFF,TGCGCCAGCAGCCAATTAGCGGGGGGCAGCACCGGGGAGCTGTTTTTT
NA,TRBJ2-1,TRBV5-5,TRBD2,CASSAKTSGRLYNEQFF,TGTGCCAGCAGCGCCAAAACTAGCGGGAGATTATACAATGAGCAGTTCTTC
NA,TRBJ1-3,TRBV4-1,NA,CASSHPKGIGGFVGNTIYF,TGCGCCAGCAGCCACCCCAAGGGGATCGGAGGGTTCGTGGGAAACACCATATATTTT
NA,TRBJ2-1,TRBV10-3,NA,CAISESRAVPQFF,TGTGCCATCAGTGAGTCGAGAGCCGTACCGCAGTTCTTC
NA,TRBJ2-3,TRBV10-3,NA,CAISEGRTASPQYF,TGTGCCATCAGTGAGGGAAGGACTGCCTCCCCGCAGTATTTT
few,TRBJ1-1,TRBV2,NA,CASDRGEAFF,TGTGCCAGCGACCGAGGCGAAGCTTTCTTT
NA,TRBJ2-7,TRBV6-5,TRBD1,CASSRDRVNHEQYF,TGTGCCAGCAGTCGGGACAGGGTAAACCACGAGCAGTACTTC
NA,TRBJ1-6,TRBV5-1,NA,CASNQGLSNSPLHF,TGCGCCAGCAACCAGGGACTGTCCAATTCACCCCTCCACTTT
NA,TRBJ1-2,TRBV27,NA,CASSFGPGVNYGYTF,TGTGCCAGCAGTTTTGGCCCGGGAGTTAACTATGGCTACACCTTC
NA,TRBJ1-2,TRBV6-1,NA,CASSAKGDYGYTF,TGTGCCAGCAGTGCTAAAGGGGACTATGGCTACACCTTC
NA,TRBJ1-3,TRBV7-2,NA,CASRLSTGTGNTIYF,TGTGCCAGCAGATTAAGCACAGGGACTGGAAACACCATATATTTT
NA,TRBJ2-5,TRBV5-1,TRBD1,CASRFGQGETQYF,TGCGCCAGCAGATTCGGACAGGGGGAGACCCAGTACTTC
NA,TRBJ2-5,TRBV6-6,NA,CASSFLSGATETQYF,TGTGCCAGCAGTTTTCTCAGTGGGGCCACAGAGACCCAGTACTTC
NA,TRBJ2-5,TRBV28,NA,CASMTVGQQETQYF,TGTGCCAGCATGACAGTAGGACAGCAAGAGACCCAGTACTTC
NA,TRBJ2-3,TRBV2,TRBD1,CASGDRTGATDTQYF,TGTGCCAGCGGGGACAGGACAGGGGCAACAGATACGCAGTATTTT
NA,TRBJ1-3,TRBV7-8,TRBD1,CASSFVTGDSGNTIYF,TGTGCCAGCAGCTTTGTGACAGGGGACTCTGGAAACACCATATATTTT
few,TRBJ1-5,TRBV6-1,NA,CASSGRTVYQPQHF,TGTGCCAGCAGTGGTAGGACAGTTTATCAGCCCCAGCATTTT
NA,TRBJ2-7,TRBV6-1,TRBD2,CASSEAGGVPYEQYF,TGTGCCAGCAGTGAAGCTGGGGGGGTCCCCTACGAGCAGTACTTC
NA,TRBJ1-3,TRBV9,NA,CASSVGGQAPSGNTIYF,TGTGCCAGCAGCGTAGGTGGCCAGGCACCCTCTGGAAACACCATATATTTT
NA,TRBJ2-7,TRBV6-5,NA,CASSYSGQSYEQYF,TGTGCCAGCAGTTACTCGGGACAATCCTACGAGCAGTACTTC
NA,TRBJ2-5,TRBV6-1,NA,CASMNREGRKETQYF,TGTGCCAGCATGAACAGGGAGGGGCGTAAAGAGACCCAGTACTTC
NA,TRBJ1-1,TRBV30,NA,CAWSTTKNTEAFF,TGTGCCTGGAGTACCACTAAGAACACTGAAGCTTTCTTT
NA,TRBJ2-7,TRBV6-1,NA,CASSEMRYEQYF,TGTGCCAGCAGTGAAATGAGATACGAGCAGTACTTC
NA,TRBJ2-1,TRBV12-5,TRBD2,CASGFELAGGYNEQFF,TGTGCTAGTGGTTTCGAACTAGCGGGGGGCTACAATGAGCAGTTCTTC
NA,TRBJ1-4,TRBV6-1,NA,CASRGRGTNEKLFF,TGTGCCAGCAGGGGGAGGGGTACTAATGAAAAACTGTTTTTT